The rows below give T cell receptor beta chains drawn from one sample of a study of T cell responses to AZD1222 COVID-19 vaccine. Sequencing used immunoSEQ multiplex PCR; TCRdb keeps in-frame clones, though not all of them. The repertoire holds around 160,000 clones, with roughly nine tenths as singletons. Sequenced material: peripheral blood, taken on day 0 of AZD1222 vaccination. The receptors shown here come from an adult in good health. Both conserved end residues are part of each CDR3. The D gene is left open where the match is weak. Clone size, where shown, is once, few, many, or a class for clones that have expanded.

V,J,size,D,length,DNA,CDR3
TRBV13,TRBJ1-1,-,-,16,TGTGCCAGCAGCCCCCCCTATCAGGGGAGGAACACTGAAGCTTTCTTT,CASSPPYQGRNTEAFF
TRBV7-2,TRBJ1-2,-,-,13,TGTGCCAGCAGCCCCCAGGGAGGTGATGGCTACACCTTC,CASSPQGGDGYTF
TRBV7-2,TRBJ1-4,-,-,15,TGTGCCAGCAGCTTAGGCGGACGGGATAATGAAAAACTGTTTTTT,CASSLGGRDNEKLFF
TRBV6-5,TRBJ2-7,-,-,11,TGTGCCAGCAGCCATTCGTACGAGCAGTACTTC,CASSHSYEQYF
TRBV3-1/TRBV3-2,TRBJ2-2,-,-,15,TGTGCCAGCAGCCCACCTGGGACATTGGCCGGGGAGCTGTTTTTT,CASSPPGTLAGELFF
TRBV6-1,TRBJ1-2,-,TRBD1,14,TGTGCCAGCAGTGAAGTTAACACAGGGGTTGGCTACACCTTC,CASSEVNTGVGYTF
TRBV5-5,TRBJ1-3,-,-,16,TGTGCCAGCAGCTTGAGAATAGGGGCCTCTGGAAACACCATATATTTT,CASSLRIGASGNTIYF
TRBV9,TRBJ1-5,-,-,13,TGTGCCAGCAGCGTAGGGGTGAATCAGCCCCAGCATTTT,CASSVGVNQPQHF
TRBV19,TRBJ1-5,-,-,14,TGTGCCAGTAGTATTGTACAGGCGAATCAGCCCCAGCATTTT,CASSIVQANQPQHF
TRBV18,TRBJ2-7,-,-,13,TGTGCCAGCTCCCTCGGAATCCTCTACGAGCAGTACTTC,CASSLGILYEQYF
TRBV19,TRBJ1-2,-,-,11,TGTGCCAGCTGGGAGGACTATGGCTACACCTTC,CASWEDYGYTF
TRBV19,TRBJ1-5,-,-,13,TGTGCCAGTAGTACGGGCATCAATCAGCCCCAGCATTTT,CASSTGINQPQHF
TRBV30,TRBJ2-7,-,TRBD1,13,TGTGCCTGGAGGGACAGGGGGGTTTGGGGGCAGTACTTC,CAWRDRGVWGQYF
TRBV28,TRBJ1-2,-,-,13,TGTGCCAGCAGTTTATCCCGAAACTATGGCTACACCTTC,CASSLSRNYGYTF
TRBV7-6,TRBJ2-5,-,-,16,TGTGCCAGCAGCTTAGGGGTGAGTAGTGTATTCGAGACCCAGTACTTC,CASSLGVSSVFETQYF
TRBV6-2/TRBV6-3,TRBJ1-5,-,TRBD1,15,TGTGCCAGCAGTTACTCGACAGGGGGGAATCAGCCCCAGCATTTT,CASSYSTGGNQPQHF
TRBV2,TRBJ1-5,-,-,14,TGTGCCAGCAGTGAGGAGGCAGGGCCTCAACCCCAGCATTTT,CASSEEAGPQPQHF
TRBV2,TRBJ1-2,-,-,12,TGTGCCAGCAGTGAACAGAAGGATGGCTACACCTTC,CASSEQKDGYTF
TRBV6-1,TRBJ1-6,-,-,13,TGTGCCAGCAGTGAGGAGAGGAATTCACCCCTCCACTTT,CASSEERNSPLHF
TRBV18,TRBJ2-7,once,TRBD1,14,TGTGCCAGCTCACCCGACAGGGCCTCCTACGAGCAGTACTTC,CASSPDRASYEQYF
TRBV5-1,TRBJ1-2,-,-,15,TGCGCCAGCAGCCCGGACAGTTGGCGAAACTATGGCTACACCTTC,CASSPDSWRNYGYTF
TRBV11-2,TRBJ2-5,-,TRBD2,19,TGTGCCAGCAGCTTCCGGTTTGCTAGCGGGAGGAGGGGGCAAGAGACCCAGTACTTC,CASSFRFASGRRGQETQYF
TRBV5-4,TRBJ1-2,-,-,16,TGTGCCAGCAGCCGTAGTACTTTAATTTACTTATATGGCTACACCTTC,CASSRSTLIYLYGYTF
TRBV10-3,TRBJ1-5,-,-,14,TGTGCCATCAAGGAGCAAAATAGCAATCAGCCCCAGCATTTT,CAIKEQNSNQPQHF
TRBV28,TRBJ1-2,-,TRBD1,15,TGTGCCAGCAAAAGCGGGGACAGGGGTAACTATGGCTACACCTTC,CASKSGDRGNYGYTF
TRBV6-5,TRBJ1-3,-,-,15,TGTGCCAGCAGCTTGGACCGGTACACTGGAAACACCATATATTTT,CASSLDRYTGNTIYF
TRBV4-3,TRBJ1-1,-,-,15,TGCGCCAGCAGCCAAGAGGGAGGGGTTTACACTGAAGCTTTCTTT,CASSQEGGVYTEAFF
TRBV5-4,TRBJ1-2,-,-,14,TGTGCCAGCAGCCCCCGGAGGGACAACTATGGCTACACCTTC,CASSPRRDNYGYTF
TRBV19,TRBJ1-2,-,TRBD1,14,TGTGCCAGTACCATCCGGACAGGGCTAAGCGGCTACACCTTC,CASTIRTGLSGYTF
TRBV19,TRBJ1-1,-,-,11,TGTGCCACCGTGTCGATGGTTTCAGCTTTCTTT,CATVSMVSAFF
TRBV29-1,TRBJ2-7,once,-,12,TGCAGCGTTGAACTCGGCCCGAACGAGCAGTACTTC,CSVELGPNEQYF
TRBV20-1,TRBJ2-3,-,TRBD2,15,TGCAGTGCTAGTGCCGCTAGCGGGAAATCAGATACGCAGTATTTT,CSASAASGKSDTQYF
TRBV27,TRBJ1-4,-,-,17,TGTGCCAGCAGTCCCTACCTTAGCTCTTCAACTAATGAAAAACTGTTTTTT,CASSPYLSSSTNEKLFF
TRBV2,TRBJ1-4,-,-,12,TGTGCCAGCAAACGGGACTTTTCGGGGCTGTTTTTT,CASKRDFSGLFF
TRBV5-4,TRBJ1-2,-,-,16,TGTGCCAGCAGCTTGGATTCAGGAATTACCTCTGGGGGCTACACCTTC,CASSLDSGITSGGYTF
TRBV9,TRBJ2-3,-,-,15,TGTGCCAGCACCGCAACCGTGGGTCTTGCAGATACGCAGTATTTT,CASTATVGLADTQYF
TRBV10-3,TRBJ2-5,-,TRBD2,15,TGTGCCATCAGTGGGACTAGCGGGAGGCAAGAGACCCAGTACTTC,CAISGTSGRQETQYF
TRBV6-1,TRBJ2-3,once,-,16,TGTGCCAGCAGTGAAAGAATCGGTCCTAGCACAGATACGCAGTATTTT,CASSERIGPSTDTQYF
TRBV2,TRBJ1-6,-,-,16,TGTGCCAGCAGTGAAGCGGGGCACATGAGGGGTTCACCCCTCCACTTT,CASSEAGHMRGSPLHF
TRBV2,TRBJ1-1,-,-,13,TGTGCCAGCAGTGGGCAGGGAGGAACTGAAGCTTTCTTT,CASSGQGGTEAFF
TRBV5-1,TRBJ2-1,-,TRBD2,17,TGCGCCAGCAGCTTGTTGACTAGCGGGAGGGTCTACAATGAGCAGTTCTTC,CASSLLTSGRVYNEQFF
TRBV28,TRBJ2-3,once,TRBD1,14,TGTGCCAGCGGGATCGACAGGGGCACAGATACGCAGTATTTT,CASGIDRGTDTQYF
TRBV15,TRBJ2-7,-,-,15,TGTGCCACCAGCAGGCCCGGGACCCGATTTTACGAGCAGTACTTC,CATSRPGTRFYEQYF
TRBV9,TRBJ2-1,-,-,15,TGTGCCAGCAGCCTCGGGGTAGGGCCTAACTATGAGCAGTTCTTC,CASSLGVGPNYEQFF
TRBV5-4,TRBJ2-7,-,-,15,TGTGCCAGCAGCTTGGAGCTAGCGAGCTCCTACGAGCAGTACTTC,CASSLELASSYEQYF
TRBV7-9,TRBJ1-1,-,TRBD1,15,TGTGCCAGCAGCTTATTGGGACAGATAAACACTGAAGCTTTCTTT,CASSLLGQINTEAFF
TRBV10-1,TRBJ1-6,-,TRBD1,13,TGCGCCAGCAAAGGGACAGGGCATTCACCCCTCCACTTT,CASKGTGHSPLHF
TRBV7-2,TRBJ1-5,once,-,16,TGTGCCAGCAGCTTATTACAGGCCGGAAGCAATCAGCCCCAGCATTTT,CASSLLQAGSNQPQHF
TRBV5-1,TRBJ1-4,once,TRBD1,15,TGCGCCAGCAGCTCCAGGGGGGCAACTAATGAAAAACTGTTTTTT,CASSSRGATNEKLFF
TRBV5-1,TRBJ2-7,-,TRBD2,15,TGCGCCAGCAGCTTGGTGGCTAGCGGCTCCTACGAGCAGTACTTC,CASSLVASGSYEQYF
TRBV19,TRBJ1-4,few,-,14,TGTGCCAGTAAGGCTCCGGGGATTCACGAAAAACTGTTTTTT,CASKAPGIHEKLFF
TRBV5-1,TRBJ2-3,-,-,13,TGCGCCAGCAGCTTGGATGGCACAGATACGCAGTATTTT,CASSLDGTDTQYF